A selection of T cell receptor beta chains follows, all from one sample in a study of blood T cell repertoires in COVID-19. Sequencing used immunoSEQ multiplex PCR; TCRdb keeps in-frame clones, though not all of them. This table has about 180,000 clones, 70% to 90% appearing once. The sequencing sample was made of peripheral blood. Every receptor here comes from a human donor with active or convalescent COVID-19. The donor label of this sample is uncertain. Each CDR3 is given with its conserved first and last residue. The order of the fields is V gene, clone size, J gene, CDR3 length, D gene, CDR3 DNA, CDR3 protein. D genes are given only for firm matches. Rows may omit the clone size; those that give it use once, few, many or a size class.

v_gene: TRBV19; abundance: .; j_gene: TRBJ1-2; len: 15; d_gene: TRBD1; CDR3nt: TGTGCCAGTAGTACCCTTACAGGGGGCGCAGACGGCTACACCTTC; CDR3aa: CASSTLTGGADGYTF
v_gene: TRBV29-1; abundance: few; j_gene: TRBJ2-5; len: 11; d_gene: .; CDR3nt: TGCAGCGTTGACCCCGGGGAGACCCAGTACTTC; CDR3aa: CSVDPGETQYF
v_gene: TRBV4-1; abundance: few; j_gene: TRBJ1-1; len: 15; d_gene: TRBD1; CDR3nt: TGCGCCAGCAGCCATGGGGACAGGCAGAACACTGAAGCTTTCTTT; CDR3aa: CASSHGDRQNTEAFF
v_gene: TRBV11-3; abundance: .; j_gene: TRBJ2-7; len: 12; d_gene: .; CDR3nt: TGTGCCAGCAGCTCGGTCGCCTACGAGCAGTACTTC; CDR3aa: CASSSVAYEQYF
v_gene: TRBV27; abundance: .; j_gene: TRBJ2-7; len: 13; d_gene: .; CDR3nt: TGTGCCAGCAGTCCCCTCCGCTCCTACGAGCAGTACTTC; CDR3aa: CASSPLRSYEQYF
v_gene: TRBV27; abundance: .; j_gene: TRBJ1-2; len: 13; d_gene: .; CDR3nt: TGTGCCAGCAGTCCGGTCGGGGAGAACGGCTACACCTTC; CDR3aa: CASSPVGENGYTF
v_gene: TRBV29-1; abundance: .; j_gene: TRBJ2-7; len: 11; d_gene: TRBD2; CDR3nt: TGCAGCGCCGTGACTAGCGGGATGGAGTACTTC; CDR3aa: CSAVTSGMEYF
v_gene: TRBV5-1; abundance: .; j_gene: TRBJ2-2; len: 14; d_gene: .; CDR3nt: TGCGCCAGCGGGAATAGCGGAAAGACCGGGGAGCTGTTTTTT; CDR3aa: CASGNSGKTGELFF
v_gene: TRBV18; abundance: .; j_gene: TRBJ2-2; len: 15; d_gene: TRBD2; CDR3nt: TGTGCCAGCTCACCACTAGCGGGAGTCACCGGGGAGCTGTTTTTT; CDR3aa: CASSPLAGVTGELFF
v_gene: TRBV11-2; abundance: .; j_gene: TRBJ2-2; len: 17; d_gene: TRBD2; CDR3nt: TGTGCCAGCAGCCCAACACCCAGGACTAGTTACACCGGGGAGCTGTTTTTT; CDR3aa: CASSPTPRTSYTGELFF
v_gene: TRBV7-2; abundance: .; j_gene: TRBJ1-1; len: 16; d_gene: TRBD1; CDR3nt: TGTGCCAGCAGCCTAAACAGGGGGCGCGTGAGCACTGAAGCTTTCTTT; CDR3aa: CASSLNRGRVSTEAFF
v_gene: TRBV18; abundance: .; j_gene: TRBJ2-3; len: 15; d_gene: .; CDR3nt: TGTGCCAGCTCACCGCGGGCCCAGAGCACAGATACGCAGTATTTT; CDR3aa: CASSPRAQSTDTQYF
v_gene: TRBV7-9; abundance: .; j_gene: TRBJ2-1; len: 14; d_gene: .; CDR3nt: TGTGCCAGCAGCTTAGGGCTTCACTCGGGTGAGCAGTTCTTC; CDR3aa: CASSLGLHSGEQFF
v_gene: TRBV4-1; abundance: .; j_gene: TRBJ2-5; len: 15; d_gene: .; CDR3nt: TGCGCCAGCAGCCTCGATAATTCCCCCCGGGAGACCCAGTACTTC; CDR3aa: CASSLDNSPRETQYF
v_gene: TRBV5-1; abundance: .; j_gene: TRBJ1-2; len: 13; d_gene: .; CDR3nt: TGCGCCAGCAGCTTCTCGGCGCAGGGAGGCTACACCTTC; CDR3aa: CASSFSAQGGYTF
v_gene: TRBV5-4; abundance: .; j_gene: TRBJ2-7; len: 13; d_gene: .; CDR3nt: TGTGCCAGCAGTTCCGGGACTGCCTACGAGCAGTACTTC; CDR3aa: CASSSGTAYEQYF
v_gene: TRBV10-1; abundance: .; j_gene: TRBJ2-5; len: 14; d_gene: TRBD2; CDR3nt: TGCGCCAGCAGTCTAGCGGGGGTTCAAGAGACCCAGTACTTC; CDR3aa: CASSLAGVQETQYF
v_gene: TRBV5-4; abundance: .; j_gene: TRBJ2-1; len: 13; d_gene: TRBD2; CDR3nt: TGTGCCGCGGAGCGGGAGTCCTACAATGAGCAGTTCTTC; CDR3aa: CAAERESYNEQFF
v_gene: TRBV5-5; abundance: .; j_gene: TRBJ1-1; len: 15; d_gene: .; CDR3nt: TGTGCCAGCAGCCGCCCGGGGGGCATGAACACTGAAGCTTTCTTT; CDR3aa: CASSRPGGMNTEAFF
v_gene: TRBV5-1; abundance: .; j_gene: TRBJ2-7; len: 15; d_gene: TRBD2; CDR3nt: TGCGCCAGCAGCTCCGCTAGCGGGGGGCCTTACGAGCAGTACTTC; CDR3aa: CASSSASGGPYEQYF
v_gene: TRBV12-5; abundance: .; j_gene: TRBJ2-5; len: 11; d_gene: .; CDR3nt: TGTGCTAGTGGTGTGCGGGAGACCCAGTACTTC; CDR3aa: CASGVRETQYF
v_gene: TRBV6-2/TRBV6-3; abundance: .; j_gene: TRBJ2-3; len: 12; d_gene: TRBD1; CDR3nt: TGTGCCAGCAGTAAGGACAGGGATACGCAGTATTTT; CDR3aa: CASSKDRDTQYF
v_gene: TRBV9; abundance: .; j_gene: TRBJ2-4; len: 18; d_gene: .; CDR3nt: TGTGCCAGCAGCCCCAGGGACACGGGGACCCTAGCCAAAAACATTCAGTACTTC; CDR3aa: CASSPRDTGTLAKNIQYF
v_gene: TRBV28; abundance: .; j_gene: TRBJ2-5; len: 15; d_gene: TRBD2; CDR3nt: TGTGCCAGCAGTTTAGGTGGTAGCGGGAGAGAGACCCAGTACTTC; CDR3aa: CASSLGGSGRETQYF
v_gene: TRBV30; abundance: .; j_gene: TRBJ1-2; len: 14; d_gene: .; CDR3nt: TGTGCCTGGAGTATCACAGTCGCGGGCTATGGCTACACCTTC; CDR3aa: CAWSITVAGYGYTF
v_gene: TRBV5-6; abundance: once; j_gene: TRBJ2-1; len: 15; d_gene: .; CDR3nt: TGTGCCAGCAGCTTGTTGGTACTCGTCATGAATGAGCAGTTCTTC; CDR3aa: CASSLLVLVMNEQFF
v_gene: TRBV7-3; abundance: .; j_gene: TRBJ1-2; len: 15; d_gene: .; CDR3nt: TGTGCCAGCAGCTCGCCAGACTCGCTACCGGGGGGCTACACCTTC; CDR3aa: CASSSPDSLPGGYTF
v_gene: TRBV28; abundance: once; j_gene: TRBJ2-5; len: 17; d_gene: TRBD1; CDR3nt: TGTGCCAGCAGTTTAGTAGGGGACAGGTCCCGCCAAGAGACCCAGTACTTC; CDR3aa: CASSLVGDRSRQETQYF
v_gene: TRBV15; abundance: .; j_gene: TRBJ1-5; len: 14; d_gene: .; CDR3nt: TGTGCCACCAGCAGAGACAGGGCCAATCAGCCCCAGCATTTT; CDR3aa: CATSRDRANQPQHF
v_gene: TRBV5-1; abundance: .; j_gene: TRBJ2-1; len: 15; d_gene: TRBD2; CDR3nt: TGCGCCAGCAGCTTAGGCGGGAGCTCCTACAATGAGCAGTTCTTC; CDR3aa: CASSLGGSSYNEQFF
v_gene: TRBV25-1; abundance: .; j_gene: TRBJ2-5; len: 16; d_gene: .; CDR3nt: TGTGCCAGCAGTGAATCAGACATGGCAGCTGGCGAGACCCAGTACTTC; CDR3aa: CASSESDMAAGETQYF
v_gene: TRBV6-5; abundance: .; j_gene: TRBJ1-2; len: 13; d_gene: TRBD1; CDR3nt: TGTGCCAGCCTCCGGACAGGGATGTATGGCTACACCTTC; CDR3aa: CASLRTGMYGYTF
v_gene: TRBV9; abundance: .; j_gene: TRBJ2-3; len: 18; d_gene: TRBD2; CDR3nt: TGTGCCAGCAGCGTAACCCCTAGGCTAGCGGGGTTCACAGATACGCAGTATTTT; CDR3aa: CASSVTPRLAGFTDTQYF
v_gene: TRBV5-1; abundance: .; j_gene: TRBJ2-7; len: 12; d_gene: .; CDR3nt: TGCGCCCCCCCTGGGACATACTACGAGCAGTACTTC; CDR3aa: CAPPGTYYEQYF
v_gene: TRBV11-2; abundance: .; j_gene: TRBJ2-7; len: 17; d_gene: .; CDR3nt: TGTGCCAGCAGCTTAGATGAATCAGGCGACGGGACTTACGAGCAGTACTTC; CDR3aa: CASSLDESGDGTYEQYF
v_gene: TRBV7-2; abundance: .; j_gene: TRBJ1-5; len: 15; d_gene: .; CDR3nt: TGTGCCAGCAGCTTATTTCAGGGACTTCCTCAGCCCCAGCATTTT; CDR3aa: CASSLFQGLPQPQHF
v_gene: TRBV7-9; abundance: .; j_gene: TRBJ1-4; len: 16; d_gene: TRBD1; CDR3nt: TGTGCCAGCAGCTTAGGGACAGGGGGACTTACTGAAAAACTGTTTTTT; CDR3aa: CASSLGTGGLTEKLFF
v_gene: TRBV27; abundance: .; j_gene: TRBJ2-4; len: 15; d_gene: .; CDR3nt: TGTGCCAGCAGCTCCTCGGAAAAGGGGAAAAACATTCAGTACTTC; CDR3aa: CASSSSEKGKNIQYF
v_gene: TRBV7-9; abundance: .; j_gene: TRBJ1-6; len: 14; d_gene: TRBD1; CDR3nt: TGTGCCAGCAGCTTAGTACAGGGGAGTTCACCCCTCCACTTT; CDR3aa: CASSLVQGSSPLHF
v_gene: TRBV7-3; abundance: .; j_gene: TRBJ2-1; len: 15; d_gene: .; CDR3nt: TGTGCCAGCAGCTTTGTAGCAGTCTCCTACAATGAGCAGTTCTTC; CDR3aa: CASSFVAVSYNEQFF
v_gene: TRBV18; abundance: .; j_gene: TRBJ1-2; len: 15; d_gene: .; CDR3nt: TGTGCCAGCTCACGCGGGACCGCGGATAACTATGGCTACACCTTC; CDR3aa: CASSRGTADNYGYTF
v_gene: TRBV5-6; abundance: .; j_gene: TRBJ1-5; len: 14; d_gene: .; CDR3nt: TGTGCCAGCAGCTCGTACGTGATGCGGCAGCCCCAGCATTTT; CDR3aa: CASSSYVMRQPQHF
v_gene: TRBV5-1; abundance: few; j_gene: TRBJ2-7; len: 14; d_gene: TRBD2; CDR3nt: TGCGCCAGCAGACTAGCGGGAAGCTCCTACGAGCAGTACTTC; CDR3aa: CASRLAGSSYEQYF
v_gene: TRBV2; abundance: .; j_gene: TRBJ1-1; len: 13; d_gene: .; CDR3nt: TGTGCCAGCAGCCATAAGGGGGACACTGAAGCTTTCTTT; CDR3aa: CASSHKGDTEAFF
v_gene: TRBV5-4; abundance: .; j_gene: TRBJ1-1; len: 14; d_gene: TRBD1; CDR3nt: TGTGCCAGCAGCTCGGGACAGGGGAACACTGAAGCTTTCTTT; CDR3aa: CASSSGQGNTEAFF
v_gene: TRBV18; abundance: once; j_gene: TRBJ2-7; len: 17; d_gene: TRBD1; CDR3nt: TGTGCCAGCTCACCACCAATTGGGACAGGGGACCCCTACGAGCAGTACTTC; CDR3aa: CASSPPIGTGDPYEQYF
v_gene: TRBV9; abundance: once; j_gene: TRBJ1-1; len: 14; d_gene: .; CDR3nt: TGTGCCAGCAGCGTAGTCGTAGGGAGTGCTGAAGCTTTCTTT; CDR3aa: CASSVVVGSAEAFF
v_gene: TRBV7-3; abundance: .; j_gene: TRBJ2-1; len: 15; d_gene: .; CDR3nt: TGTGCCAGCAGCTCCGGAGGGACTCTGTACAATGAGCAGTTCTTC; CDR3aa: CASSSGGTLYNEQFF
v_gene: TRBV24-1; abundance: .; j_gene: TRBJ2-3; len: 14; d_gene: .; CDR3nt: TGTGCCACCAGTGATGAGGGCCGCACAGATACGCAGTATTTT; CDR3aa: CATSDEGRTDTQYF
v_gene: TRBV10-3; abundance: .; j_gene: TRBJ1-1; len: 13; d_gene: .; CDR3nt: TGTGCCATCAAATTCCCAGGGCACACTGAAGCTTTCTTT; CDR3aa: CAIKFPGHTEAFF
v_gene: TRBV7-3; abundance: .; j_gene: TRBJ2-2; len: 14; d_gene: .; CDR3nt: TGTGCCAGCAGCTTAGAGGGCTGGGCCGGGGAGCTGTTTTTT; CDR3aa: CASSLEGWAGELFF
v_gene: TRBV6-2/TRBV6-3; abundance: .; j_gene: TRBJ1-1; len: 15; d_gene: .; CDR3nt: TGTGCCAGCAGTTACTCGATCAGGGCCGGCACTGAAGCTTTCTTT; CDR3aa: CASSYSIRAGTEAFF
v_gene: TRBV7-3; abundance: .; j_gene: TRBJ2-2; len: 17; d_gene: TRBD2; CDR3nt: TGTGCCAGCAGCGCTAGCGGGAGGGCCACGAACACCGGGGAGCTGTTTTTT; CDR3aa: CASSASGRATNTGELFF
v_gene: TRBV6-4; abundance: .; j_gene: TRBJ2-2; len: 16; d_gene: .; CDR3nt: TGTGCCAGCAGTCGAAAGGGAGGACCCGTCACCGGGGAGCTGTTTTTT; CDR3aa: CASSRKGGPVTGELFF
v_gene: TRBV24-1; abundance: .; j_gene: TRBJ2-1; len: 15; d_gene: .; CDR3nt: TGTGCCACCAGTGTCAGGACAGCGTCCTACAATGAGCAGTTCTTC; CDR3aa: CATSVRTASYNEQFF
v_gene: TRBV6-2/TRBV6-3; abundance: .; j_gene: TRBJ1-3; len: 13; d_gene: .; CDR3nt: TGTGCCAGCAGTCAGGCGTCTGGAAACACCATATATTTT; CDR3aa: CASSQASGNTIYF
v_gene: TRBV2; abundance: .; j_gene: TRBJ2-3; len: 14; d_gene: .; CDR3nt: TGTGCCAGCAGTGGCACGAGGGCCACAGATACGCAGTATTTT; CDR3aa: CASSGTRATDTQYF